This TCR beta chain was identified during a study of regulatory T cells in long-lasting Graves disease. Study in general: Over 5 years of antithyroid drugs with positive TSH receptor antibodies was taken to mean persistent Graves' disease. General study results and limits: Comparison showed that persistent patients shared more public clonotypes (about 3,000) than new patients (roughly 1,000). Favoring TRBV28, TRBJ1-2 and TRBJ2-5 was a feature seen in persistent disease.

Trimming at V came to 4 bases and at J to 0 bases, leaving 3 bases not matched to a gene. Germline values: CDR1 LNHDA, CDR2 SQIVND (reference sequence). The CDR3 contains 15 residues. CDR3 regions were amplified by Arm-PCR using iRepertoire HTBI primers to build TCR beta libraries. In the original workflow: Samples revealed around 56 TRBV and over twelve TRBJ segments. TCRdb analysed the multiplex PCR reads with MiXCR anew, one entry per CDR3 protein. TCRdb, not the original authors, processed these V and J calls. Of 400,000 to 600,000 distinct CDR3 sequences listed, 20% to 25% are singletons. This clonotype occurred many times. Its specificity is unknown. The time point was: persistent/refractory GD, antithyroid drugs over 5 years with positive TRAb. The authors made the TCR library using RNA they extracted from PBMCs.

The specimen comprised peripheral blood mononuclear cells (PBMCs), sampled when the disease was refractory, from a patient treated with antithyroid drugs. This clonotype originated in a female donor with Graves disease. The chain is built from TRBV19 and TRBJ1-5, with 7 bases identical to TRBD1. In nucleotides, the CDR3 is TGTGCCAGTAGTACCGGGGACAGTAGCAATCAGCCCCAGCATTTT. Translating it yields CASSTGDSSNQPQHF.